This T cell receptor (beta chain) was found in a study of cytomegalovirus exposure and HLA in healthy donors. Study-level points and caveats: Per a later analysis, HLA-associated TCR beta chains showed more clonal expansion than other, equally common TCR beta chains.

The trim removed 4 bases at V and 8 bases at J, leaving 8 bases unmatched. The CDR3 contains 14 residues. Germline loops: CDR1 PRHDT, CDR2 FYEKMQ (reference sequence). The PCR had 60 Vbeta and 13 Jbeta primers. The table came from immunoSEQ multiplex PCR; TCRdb's copy has only in-frame clones and leaves some out. The sample has about 85,000 clones; 80% are singletons. In regard to this clone: The antigen is not known.

J is TRBJ1-2 and V is TRBV13; 9 bases agree with TRBD1. Sample: PBMCs. The TCR comes from a woman aged 45-60 years in good health and CMV-seropositive. CDR3 amino acids: CASSWTGDSKGYTF. As DNA, the CDR3 is TGTGCCAGCAGCTGGACAGGGGATTCAAAGGGCTACACCTTC.